The clone carrying this T cell receptor beta chain was recorded at least ten times. Antigen specificity is unknown. The data derive from a study of Graves' ophthalmopathy and Graves' hyperthyroidism. Whole-study findings and limits: Most expanded clonotypes from thyroid (those above 0.001 frequency) were also found in blood. For predicting ophthalmopathy progression, the model had roughly 70% sensitivity and 72.22% specificity.

Patients were left out if they had other autoimmune diseases, uncontrolled infections, pregnancy or lactation. Amplified TCR beta CDR3 regions were obtained using RNA transcripts as template. First-round RT-PCR used HTBI primers; second-round multiplex PCR followed. A single record per CDR3 protein comes from TCRdb applying MiXCR to the multiplex PCR reads. The table records about 400,000 distinct CDR3 sequences, 18% of them present only once. The CDR3 loop spans 13 amino acids. The germline CDR1 and CDR2 sequences are GTSNPN and SVGIG (reference sequence). Trimming took off 5 bases at V and 0 bases at J, with 8 bases between the two ends.

The sequencing sample was made of peripheral blood. The sequence was collected from a woman under 30 with Graves' ophthalmopathy. The rearrangement uses TRBV30 and TRBJ1-5; no clear D gene. In DNA, the CDR3 is TGTGCCTGGGCGGGAGATAGCAATCAGCCCCAGCATTTT. Protein: CAWAGDSNQPQHF.